This note documents a single T cell receptor beta chain sequence. Its antigen specificity is not known. Qualities for individual bases were not recorded, and no much larger clone is one base off. These data originate in a study of T cells after somatic rescue of genetic block (TCRdb year 2020). The study in broad terms: The study assessed how robust, over the long term, a T-cell system was when the system had developed through somatic rescue of a genetic block in T-cell development.

Libraries came from the immunoSEQ multiplex PCR assay. The source is immuneACCESS, and TCRdb retained only in-frame sequences with V and J called. Part of the clones is not carried over; for the studies checked, unresolved V genes explain less than half of this, and the remainder is unexplained. Within this sample are around 70,000 clones, with just under 95% of them counted one time only. 2.9% of the sample comes from the top ten. The CDR3 contains 11 residues, cysteine and phenylalanine counted. Only the CDR3 region is kept as DNA, spanning 33 bases read in frame from base 1. At the junction V is shortened by 6 bases and J by 4 bases, with 6 bases in between. CDR1 MDHEN and CDR2 SYDVKM are derived from the germline V gene.

The sequence was collected from a man aged 35 to 55. Input material: peripheral blood mononuclear cells (PBMCs). The rearranged segments are TRBV28 and TRBJ1-2; no confident D gene assignment can be made. At the DNA level, the sequence is TGTGCCAGCAGCCACACCTATGGCTACACCTTC. It translates to CASSHTYGYTF.